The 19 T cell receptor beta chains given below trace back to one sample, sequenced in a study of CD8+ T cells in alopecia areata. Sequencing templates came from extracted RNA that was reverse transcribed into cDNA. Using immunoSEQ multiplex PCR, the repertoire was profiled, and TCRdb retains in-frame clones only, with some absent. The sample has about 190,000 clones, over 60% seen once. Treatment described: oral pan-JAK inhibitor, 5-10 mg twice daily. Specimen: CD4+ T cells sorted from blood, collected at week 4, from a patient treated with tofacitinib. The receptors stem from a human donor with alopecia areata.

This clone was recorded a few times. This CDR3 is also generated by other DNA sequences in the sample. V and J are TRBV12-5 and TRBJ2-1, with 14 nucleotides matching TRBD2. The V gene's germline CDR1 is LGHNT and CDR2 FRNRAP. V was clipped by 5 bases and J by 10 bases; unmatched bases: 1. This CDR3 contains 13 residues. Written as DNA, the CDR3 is TGTGCTAGTGGTCGACTAGCGGGGGGGGAGCAGTTCTTC. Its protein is CASGRLAGGEQFF.

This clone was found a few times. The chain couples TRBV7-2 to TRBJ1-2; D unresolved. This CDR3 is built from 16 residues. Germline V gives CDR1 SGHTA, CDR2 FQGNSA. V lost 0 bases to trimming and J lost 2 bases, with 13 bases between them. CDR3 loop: CASSLALGSPNYGYTF. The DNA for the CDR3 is TGTGCCAGCAGCTTAGCGCTCGGCAGTCCGAACTATGGCTACACCTTC.

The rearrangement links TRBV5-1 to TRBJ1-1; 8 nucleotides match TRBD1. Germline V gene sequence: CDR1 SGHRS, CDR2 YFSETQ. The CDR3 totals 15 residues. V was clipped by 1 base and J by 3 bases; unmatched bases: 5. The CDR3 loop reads CASSLWTGSDTEAFF. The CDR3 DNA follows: TGCGCCAGCAGCTTGTGGACAGGGAGCGACACTGAAGCTTTCTTT.

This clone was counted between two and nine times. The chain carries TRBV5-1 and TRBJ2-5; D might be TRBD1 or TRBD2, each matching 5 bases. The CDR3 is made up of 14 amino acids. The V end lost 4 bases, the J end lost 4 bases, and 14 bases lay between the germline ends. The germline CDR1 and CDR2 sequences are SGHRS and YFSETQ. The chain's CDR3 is CASSIPGRPETQYF. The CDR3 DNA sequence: TGCGCCAGCAGCATTCCGGGACGGCCAGAGACCCAGTACTTC. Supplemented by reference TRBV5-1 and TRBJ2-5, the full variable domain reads KAGVTQTPRYLIKTRGQQVTLSCSPISGHRSVSWYQQTPGQGLQFLFEYFSETQRNKGNFPGRFSGRQFSNSRSEMNVSTLELGDSALYLCASSIPGRPETQYFGPGTRLLVL.

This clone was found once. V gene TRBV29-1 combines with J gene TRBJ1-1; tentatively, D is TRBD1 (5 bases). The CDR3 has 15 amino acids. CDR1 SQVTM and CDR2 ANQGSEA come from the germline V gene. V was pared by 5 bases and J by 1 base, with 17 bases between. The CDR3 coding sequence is TGCAGCGTTTCCGGGCAGGGTATGGGGAACACTGAAGCTTTCTTT. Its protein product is CSVSGQGMGNTEAFF.

The CDR3 DNA sequence: TGTGCCTGGAGTGTTTGGGACGAGCAGTACTTC. It is translated as CAWSVWDEQYF. J is TRBJ2-7 and V is TRBV30; D not certain. CDR3 length: 11 amino acids. V dropped 0 bases and J dropped 5 bases, with 5 bases sitting between them. In germline, CDR1 is GTSNPN, CDR2 SVGIG (reference sequence).

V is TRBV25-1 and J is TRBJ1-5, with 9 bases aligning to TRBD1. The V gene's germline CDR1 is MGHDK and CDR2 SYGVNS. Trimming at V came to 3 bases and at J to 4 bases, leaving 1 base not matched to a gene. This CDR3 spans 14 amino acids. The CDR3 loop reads CASSETGGNQPQHF. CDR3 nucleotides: TGTGCCAGCAGTGAGACAGGGGGGAATCAGCCCCAGCATTTT.

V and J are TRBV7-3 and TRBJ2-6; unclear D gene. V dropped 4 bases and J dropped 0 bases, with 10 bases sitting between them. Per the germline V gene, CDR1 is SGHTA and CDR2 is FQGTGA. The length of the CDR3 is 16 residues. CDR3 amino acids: CASSSTADSGANVLTF. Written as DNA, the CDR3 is TGTGCCAGCAGCTCCACGGCTGACTCTGGGGCCAACGTCCTGACTTTC.

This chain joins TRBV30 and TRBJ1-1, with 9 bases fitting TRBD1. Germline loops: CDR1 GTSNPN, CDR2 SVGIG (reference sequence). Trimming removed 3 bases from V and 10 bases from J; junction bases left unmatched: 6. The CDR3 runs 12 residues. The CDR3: CAWRNRGRRAFF. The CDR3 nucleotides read TGTGCCTGGAGAAACAGGGGGCGACGAGCTTTCTTT.

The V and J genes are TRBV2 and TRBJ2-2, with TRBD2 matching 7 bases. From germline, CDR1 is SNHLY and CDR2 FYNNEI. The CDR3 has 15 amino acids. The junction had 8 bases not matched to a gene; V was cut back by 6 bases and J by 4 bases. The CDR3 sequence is CASRPLAAFTGELFF. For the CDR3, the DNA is TGTGCCAGCAGACCCCTAGCGGCATTCACCGGGGAGCTGTTTTTT.

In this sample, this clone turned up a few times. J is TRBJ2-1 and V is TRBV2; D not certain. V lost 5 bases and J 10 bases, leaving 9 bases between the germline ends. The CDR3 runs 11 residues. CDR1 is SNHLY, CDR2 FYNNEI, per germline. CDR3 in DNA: TGTGCCAGCAGTCCTCGGACCGAGCAGTTCTTC. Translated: CASSPRTEQFF.

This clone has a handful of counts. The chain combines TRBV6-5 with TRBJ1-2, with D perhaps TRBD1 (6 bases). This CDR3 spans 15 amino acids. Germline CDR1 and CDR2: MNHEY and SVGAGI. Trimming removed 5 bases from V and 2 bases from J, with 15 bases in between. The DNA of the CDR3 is TGTGCCAGCAGTACCCGTGGGGGGGCGAACTATGGCTACACCTTC. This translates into CASSTRGGANYGYTF.

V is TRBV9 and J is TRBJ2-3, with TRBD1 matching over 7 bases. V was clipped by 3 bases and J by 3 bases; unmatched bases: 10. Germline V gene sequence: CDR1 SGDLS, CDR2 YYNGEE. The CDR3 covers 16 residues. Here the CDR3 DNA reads TGTGCCAGCAGCGCGACGGGGACAGCGGTGACAGATACGCAGTATTTT. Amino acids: CASSATGTAVTDTQYF. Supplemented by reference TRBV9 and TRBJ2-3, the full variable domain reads DSGVTQTPKHLITATGQRVTLRCSPRSGDLSVYWYQQSLDQGLQFLIQYYNGEERAKGNILERFSAQQFPDLHSELNLSSLELGDSALYFCASSATGTAVTDTQYFGPGTRLTVL.

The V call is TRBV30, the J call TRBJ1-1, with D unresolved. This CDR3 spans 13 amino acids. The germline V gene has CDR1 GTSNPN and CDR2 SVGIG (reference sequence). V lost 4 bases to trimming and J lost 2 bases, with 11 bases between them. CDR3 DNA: TGTGCCTGGAATCGGGGAATTAACACTGAAGCTTTCTTT. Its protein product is CAWNRGINTEAFF.

The DNA of the CDR3 is TGTGCCAGCAGGGGACAGGGGAATCAGCCCCAGCATTTT. Translated: CASRGQGNQPQHF. This rearrangement joins TRBV6-5 to TRBJ1-5, with TRBD1 matching 10 bases. Per the germline V gene, CDR1 is MNHEY and CDR2 is SVGAGI. This CDR3 is 13 amino acids long. V lost 6 bases and J lost 4; bases outside the gene matches: 0.

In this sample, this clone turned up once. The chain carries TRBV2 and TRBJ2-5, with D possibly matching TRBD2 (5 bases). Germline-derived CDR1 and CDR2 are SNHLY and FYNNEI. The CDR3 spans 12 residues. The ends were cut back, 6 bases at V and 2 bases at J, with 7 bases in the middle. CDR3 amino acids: CASRREQETQYF. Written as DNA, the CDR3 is TGTGCCAGCAGGAGGGAGCAAGAGACCCAGTACTTC.

CDR3 nucleotides: TGTGCCAGCAGGACAGGGGCACGGGAGCTGTTTTTT. The encoded protein is CASRTGARELFF. V is TRBV7-9 and J is TRBJ2-2; the match to TRBD1 covers 8 bases. CDR3 length: 12 residues. V lost 6 bases to trimming and J lost 9 bases; unmatched junction nucleotides: 3. Germline V gene data show CDR1 as SEHNR and CDR2 as FQNEAQ (reference sequence).

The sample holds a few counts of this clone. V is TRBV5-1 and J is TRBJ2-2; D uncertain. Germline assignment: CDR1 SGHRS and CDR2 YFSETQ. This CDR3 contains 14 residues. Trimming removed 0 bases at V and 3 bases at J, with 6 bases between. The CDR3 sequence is CASSLAQDTGELFF. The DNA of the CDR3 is TGCGCCAGCAGCTTGGCCCAGGACACCGGGGAGCTGTTTTTT.

The DNA of the CDR3 is TGCGCCAGCAGCTTGGCCAGAGGGACAGGGGAGACCCAGTACTTC. Translated, it gives CASSLARGTGETQYF. The chain has TRBV5-1 and TRBJ2-5; 9 nucleotides agree with TRBD1. J gave up 5 bases and V 0 bases, and 5 bases lay outside the gene matches. Looked up from germline, CDR1 is SGHRS and CDR2 is YFSETQ. There are 15 residues in the CDR3. The complete variable domain, with remaining parts taken from reference TRBV5-1 and TRBJ2-5, reads KAGVTQTPRYLIKTRGQQVTLSCSPISGHRSVSWYQQTPGQGLQFLFEYFSETQRNKGNFPGRFSGRQFSNSRSEMNVSTLELGDSALYLCASSLARGTGETQYFGPGTRLLVL.